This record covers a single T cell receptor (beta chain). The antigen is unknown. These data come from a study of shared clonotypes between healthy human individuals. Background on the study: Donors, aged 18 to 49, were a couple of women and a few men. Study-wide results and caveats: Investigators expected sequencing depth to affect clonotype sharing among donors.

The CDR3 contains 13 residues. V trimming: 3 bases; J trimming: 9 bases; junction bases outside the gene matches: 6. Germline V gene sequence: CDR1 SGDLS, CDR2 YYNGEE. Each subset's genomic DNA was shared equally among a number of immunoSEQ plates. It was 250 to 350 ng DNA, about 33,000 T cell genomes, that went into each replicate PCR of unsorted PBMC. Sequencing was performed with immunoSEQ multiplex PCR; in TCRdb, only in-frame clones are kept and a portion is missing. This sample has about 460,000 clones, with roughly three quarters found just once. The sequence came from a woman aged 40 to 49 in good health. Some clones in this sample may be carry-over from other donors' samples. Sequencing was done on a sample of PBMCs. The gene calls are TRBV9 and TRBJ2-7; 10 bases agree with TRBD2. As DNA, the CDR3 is TGTGCCAGCAGCGGCCAGCGGGAGGGTGTGCAGTACTTC. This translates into CASSGQREGVQYF.